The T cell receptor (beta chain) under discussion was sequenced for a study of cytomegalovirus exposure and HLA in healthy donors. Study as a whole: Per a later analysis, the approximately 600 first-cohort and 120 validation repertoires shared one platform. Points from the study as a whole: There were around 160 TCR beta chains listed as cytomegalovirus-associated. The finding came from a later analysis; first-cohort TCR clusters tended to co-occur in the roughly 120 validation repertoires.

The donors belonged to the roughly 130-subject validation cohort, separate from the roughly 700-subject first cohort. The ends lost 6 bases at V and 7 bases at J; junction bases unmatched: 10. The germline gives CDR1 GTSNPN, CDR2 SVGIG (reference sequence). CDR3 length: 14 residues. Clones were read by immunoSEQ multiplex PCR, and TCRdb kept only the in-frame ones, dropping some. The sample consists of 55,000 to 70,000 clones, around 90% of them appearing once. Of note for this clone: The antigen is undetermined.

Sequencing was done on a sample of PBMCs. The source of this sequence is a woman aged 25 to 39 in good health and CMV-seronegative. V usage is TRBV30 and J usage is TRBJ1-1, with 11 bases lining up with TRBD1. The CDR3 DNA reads TGTGCCTGCCAGGGGACAGGGGGTAAGGATGAAGCTTTCTTT. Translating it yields CACQGTGGKDEAFF.